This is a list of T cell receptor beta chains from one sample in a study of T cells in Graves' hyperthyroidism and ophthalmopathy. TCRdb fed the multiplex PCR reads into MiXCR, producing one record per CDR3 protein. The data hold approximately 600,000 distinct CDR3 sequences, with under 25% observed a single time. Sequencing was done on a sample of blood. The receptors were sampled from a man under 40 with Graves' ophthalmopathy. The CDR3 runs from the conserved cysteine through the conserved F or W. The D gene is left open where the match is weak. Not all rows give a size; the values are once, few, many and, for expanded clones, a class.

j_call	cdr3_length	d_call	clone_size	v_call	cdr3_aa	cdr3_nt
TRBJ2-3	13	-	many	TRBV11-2	CASGASSTDTQYF	TGTGCCAGCGGGGCGTCAAGCACAGATACGCAGTATTTT
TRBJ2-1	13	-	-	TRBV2	CASSEVVAGEQFF	TGTGCCAGCAGTGAAGTAGTGGCGGGTGAGCAGTTCTTC
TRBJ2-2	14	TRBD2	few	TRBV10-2	CASEMREFTGELFF	TGCGCCAGCGAAATGCGGGAGTTCACCGGGGAGCTGTTTTTT
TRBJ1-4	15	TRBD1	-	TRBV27	CASSSGQAGREKLFF	TGTGCCAGCAGTTCCGGACAGGCGGGTCGGGAAAAACTGTTTTTT
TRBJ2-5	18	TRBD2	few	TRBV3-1	CASSQVRASGRYQETQYF	TGTGCCAGCAGCCAAGTTCGGGCAAGCGGGAGGTACCAAGAGACCCAGTACTTC
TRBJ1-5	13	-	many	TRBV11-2	CASSLTGFQPQHF	TGTGCCAGCAGCTTAACCGGGTTTCAGCCCCAGCATTTT
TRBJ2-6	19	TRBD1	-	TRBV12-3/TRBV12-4	CASSLVMDRSRDGANVLTF	TGTGCCAGCAGTTTAGTAATGGACAGGAGTCGTGATGGGGCCAACGTCCTGACTTTC
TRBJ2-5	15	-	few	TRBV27	CASSLSRSSQGTQYF	TGTGCCAGCAGTTTATCCCGGTCTTCCCAGGGGACCCAGTACTTC
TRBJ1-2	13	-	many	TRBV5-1	CASSGTGPYGYTF	TGCGCCAGCAGCGGAACGGGCCCGTATGGCTACACCTTC
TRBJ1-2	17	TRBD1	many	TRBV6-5	CASSYTGTGRQNYGYTF	TGTGCCAGCAGTTACACGGGGACAGGGCGGCAAAACTATGGCTACACCTTC
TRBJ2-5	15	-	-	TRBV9	CASSVDHTGRETQYF	TGTGCTAGCAGCGTAGATCACACGGGCCGGGAGACCCAGTACTTC
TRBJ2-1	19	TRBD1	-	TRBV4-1	CASSQAGTGYLSSYNEQFF	TGCGCCAGCAGCCAGGCCGGGACAGGGTATCTGAGCTCCTACAATGAGCAGTTCTTC
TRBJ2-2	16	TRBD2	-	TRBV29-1	CSVELWASGNTGELFF	TGCAGCGTTGAACTCTGGGCTAGCGGGAACACCGGGGAGCTGTTTTTT
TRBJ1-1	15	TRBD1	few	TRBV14	CASSQDWDRGTEAFF	TGTGCCAGCAGCCAAGATTGGGACAGGGGCACTGAAGCTTTCTTT
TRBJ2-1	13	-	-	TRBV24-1	CATSEGSGNEQFF	TGTGCCACCAGTGAAGGGAGCGGGAATGAGCAGTTCTTC
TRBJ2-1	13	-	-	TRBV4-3	CASSQDNDNEQFF	TGCGCCAGCAGCCAAGATAATGACAATGAGCAGTTCTTC
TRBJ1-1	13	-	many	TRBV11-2	CASSLMENTEAFF	TGTGCCAGCAGCTTAATGGAGAACACTGAAGCTTTCTTT
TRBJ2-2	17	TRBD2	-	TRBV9	CASSVGVSGANTGELFF	TGTGCCAGCAGCGTAGGTGTTAGCGGGGCCAACACCGGGGAGCTGTTTTTT
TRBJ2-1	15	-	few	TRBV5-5	CASSPGPPFYNEQFF	TGTGCCAGCAGCCCCGGTCCTCCTTTTTACAATGAGCAGTTCTTC
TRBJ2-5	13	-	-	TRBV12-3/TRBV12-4	CASSLTTQETQYF	TGTGCCAGCAGTTTGACAACCCAAGAGACCCAGTACTTC
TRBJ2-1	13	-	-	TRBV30	CAWSRPFYNEQFF	TGTGCCTGGAGTCGACCTTTCTACAATGAGCAGTTCTTC
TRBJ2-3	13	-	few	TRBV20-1	CSATGTMTDTQYF	TGCAGTGCTACCGGGACAATGACAGATACGCAGTATTTT
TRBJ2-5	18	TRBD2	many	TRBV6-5	CASSYLGLAGGLGETQYF	TGTGCCAGCAGTTACTTAGGGCTAGCGGGAGGATTGGGCGAGACCCAGTACTTC
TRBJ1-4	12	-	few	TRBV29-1	CSVVTEYEKLFF	TGCAGCGTTGTAACAGAATATGAAAAACTGTTTTTT
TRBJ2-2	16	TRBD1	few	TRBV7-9	CASSGQGTTNTGELFF	TGTGCCAGCAGCGGACAGGGGACGACGAACACCGGGGAGCTGTTTTTT
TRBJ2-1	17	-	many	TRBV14	CASSQVLRGYSYNEQFF	TGTGCCAGCAGCCAAGTATTGAGGGGGTACTCCTACAATGAGCAGTTCTTC
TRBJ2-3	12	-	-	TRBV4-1	CASRGQGDTQYF	TGCGCCAGCAGGGGGCAGGGAGATACGCAGTATTTT
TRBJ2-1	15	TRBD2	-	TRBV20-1	CSASSSGRVYNEQFF	TGCAGTGCTAGTTCTAGCGGGAGGGTCTACAATGAGCAGTTCTTC
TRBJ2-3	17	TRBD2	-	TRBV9	CASSASGTSGSTDTQYF	TGTGCCAGCAGCGCATCCGGGACTAGCGGGAGTACAGATACGCAGTATTTT